What follows are 13 T cell receptor beta chains derived from one specimen sequenced in a study of CD8 T cells in Susac syndrome. The RNA, about 0.45 to 1 ug, was put through reverse transcription using random hexamers. One entry per CDR3 protein results from TCRdb running MiXCR on the immunoSEQ multiplex PCR reads. The repertoire holds 150,000 to 200,000 distinct CDR3 sequences, approximately 94% seen once, with about 0.094% in the top ten. The sequenced sample consisted of CD4+ T cells from PBMCs. The source is a human donor with multiple sclerosis.

This sequence joins TRBV7-8 and TRBJ1-5; 9 bases line up with TRBD1. The CDR3 consists of 17 residues. With V trimmed by 5 bases and J by 8 bases, 16 bases remained unmatched. Looked up from germline, CDR1 is SGHVS and CDR2 is FQNEAQ. Written as DNA, the CDR3 is TGTGCCAGCAGCACGGACAGGGGAGCGCCTTTGCTTAAGCCCCAGCATTTT. Translating it yields CASSTDRGAPLLKPQHF.

This rearrangement joins TRBV28 to TRBJ2-7, with D uncertain. V was shortened by 2 bases and J by 5 bases, with 13 bases between the two germline ends. From germline, CDR1 is MDHEN and CDR2 SYDVKM. CDR3 length: 14 amino acids. In DNA, the CDR3 is TGTGCCAGCAGTTTACCGAATTCGAAGGACGAGCAGTACTTC. This codes for CASSLPNSKDEQYF.

The V and J genes are TRBV7-2 and TRBJ1-2, with 9 bases lining up with TRBD1. Trimming at V came to 5 bases and at J to 7 bases, leaving 8 bases not matched to a gene. CDR1 SGHTA and CDR2 FQGNSA come from the germline V gene. CDR3 size: 14 residues. CDR3 region: CASSPPGTGFGYTF. The DNA for the CDR3 is TGTGCCAGCAGCCCTCCGGGGACAGGGTTTGGCTACACCTTC. The variable domain in full, completed from reference TRBV7-2 and TRBJ1-2, reads GAGVSQSPSNKVTEKGKDVELRCDPISGHTALYWYRQSLGQGLEFLIYFQGNSAPDKSGLPSDRFSAERTGGSVSTLTIQRTQQEDSAVYLCASSPPGTGFGYTFGSGTRLTVV.

A few counts support this clonotype. This chain connects TRBV30 to TRBJ2-7; no reliable D call. Per germline, CDR1 GTSNPN and CDR2 SVGIG (reference sequence). V lost 7 bases, J lost 0 bases, and 10 bases lay in between. There are 12 residues in the CDR3. The CDR3 DNA follows: TGTGCCTACGACGGAAACTCCTACGAGCAGTACTTC. Encoded protein: CAYDGNSYEQYF.

The gene calls are TRBV7-2 and TRBJ1-2; D call uncertain. The CDR3 contains 13 residues. V was pared by 0 bases and J by 0 bases, with 2 bases between. Germline lookup yields CDR1 SGHTA and CDR2 FQGNSA. This CDR3 is CASSLAANYGYTF. CDR3 bases: TGTGCCAGCAGCTTAGCCGCTAACTATGGCTACACCTTC.

This chain links TRBV7-2 with TRBJ2-2; 8 bases map to TRBD2. The V gene end was trimmed by 4 bases and the J gene end by 5 bases; junction bases not matched to a gene: 12. Looked up from germline, CDR1 is SGHTA and CDR2 is FQGNSA. The CDR3 length is 17 residues. CDR3 residues: CASSSDPGTSRTGELFF. CDR3 DNA sequence: TGTGCCAGCAGCTCCGACCCCGGGACTAGTAGAACCGGGGAGCTGTTTTTT.

In nucleotides, the CDR3 is TGCAGTGCCGCCTCGAACCAGGGTTACACTGAAGCTTTCTTT. Protein: CSAASNQGYTEAFF. The chain links TRBV20-1 to TRBJ1-1; the D gene is possibly TRBD1 (5 bases). The CDR3 has 14 residues. CDR1 DFQATT and CDR2 SNEGSKA come from the germline V gene (reference sequence). V was pared by 6 bases and J by 3 bases, with 17 bases between.

The chain uses TRBV20-1 and TRBJ1-3; D gene unclear. The V gene lost 4 bases and the J gene lost 8 bases, with 12 bases spanning the gap. This CDR3 comprises 12 residues. The germline CDR1 and CDR2 sequences are DFQATT and SNEGSKA (reference sequence). CDR3 region: CSATKTGDTIYF. CDR3 nucleotides: TGCAGTGCTACCAAGACCGGAGACACCATATATTTT.

The chain has TRBV12-3 or TRBV12-4 and TRBJ2-1, with D perhaps being TRBD1 or TRBD2 (5 bases each). Trimming stripped 2 bases from V and 0 bases from J, with 14 bases between. The CDR3 runs 17 residues. CDR3 sequence: CASSLTGRWSSYNEQFF. In DNA form, the CDR3 reads TGTGCCAGCAGTTTAACGGGACGGTGGAGCTCCTACAATGAGCAGTTCTTC.

This clonotype was recorded only once. The chain has TRBV21-1 and TRBJ1-2; the table's TRBD1 call for D was not verified on the DNA. TRBV21-1 is recorded as a pseudogene. The CDR3 spans 15 residues. The CDR3 DNA reads TGTGCCAGCAGCGGAACCGAGGGGCACAGCTATGGCTACACCTTC. Translating it yields CASSGTEGHSYGYTF.

The V gene is TRBV20-1, the J gene TRBJ2-2; possibly TRBD1 for D (5 bases). V lost 6 bases and J 7 bases, leaving 15 bases between the germline ends. Germline loops: CDR1 DFQATT, CDR2 SNEGSKA (reference sequence). The CDR3 length is 13 residues. The CDR3 DNA follows: TGCAGTGCCCTCCAGGGTTTGAGCGGGGAGCTGTTTTTT. Translated, it gives CSALQGLSGELFF.

This chain links TRBV18 with TRBJ1-3, with TRBD1 matching over 7 bases. Germline V CDR1 and CDR2: KGHSH, LQKENI. CDR3 length: 15 residues. With 3 bases clipped from V and 0 bases from J, the junction kept 2 bases outside the gene matches. The CDR3 sequence is CASSPGQPSGNTIYF. The CDR3 nucleotides are TGTGCCAGCTCACCGGGACAGCCCTCTGGAAACACCATATATTTT.

This rearrangement joins TRBV12-5 to TRBJ1-2, with TRBD1 identical over 7 bases. Germline V CDR1 and CDR2: LGHNT, FRNRAP. V dropped 6 bases and J dropped 0; count of bases not matched to a gene: 7. The CDR3 sequence is 15 residues long. The CDR3 bases are TGTGCTAGTGGAGCCGGGACAGCAACTAACTATGGCTACACCTTC. It codes for CASGAGTATNYGYTF. The full variable domain, in which reference TRBV12-5 and TRBJ1-2 provide the parts outside the CDR3, is DARVTQTPRHKVTEMGQEVTMRCQPILGHNTVFWYRQTMMQGLELLAYFRNRAPLDDSGMPKDRFSAEMPDATLATLKIQPSEPRDSAVYFCASGAGTATNYGYTFGSGTRLTVV.